The T cell receptor beta chain described here comes from a study of T-cell reconstitution after alpha-beta-depleted transplantation in children. Overall study results and limits: After transplant, high TCRbeta diversity at day 60 in some patients arose from surviving recipient T cells and thymic progenitors. After transplant, at about two months, alpha-beta T cells were reportedly derived from several hundred expanded graft clones. At one year after transplant, newly produced T cells mostly accounted for T-cell counts and diversity.

To note about this clonotype: The antigen remains undetermined.

From germline, CDR1 is MNHEY and CDR2 SMNVEV (reference sequence). CDR3 length: 15 residues. V dropped 4 bases and J dropped 4; count of bases not matched to a gene: 5. Researchers prepared the TCRbeta library using unique molecular identifiers, the study reports. TCRdb redid the calling of the PCR reads with MiXCR, one entry per CDR3 protein. The sample holds 200,000 to 250,000 distinct CDR3 sequences; about 25% are singletons and the top ten take roughly 2.6%. This receptor was obtained from a girl aged 2 to 10 with Fanconi anemia, due to receive a stem cell transplant. The source material was PBMCs, sampled before TCRalphabeta/CD19-depleted stem cell transplant. The chain links TRBV27 to TRBJ2-1; 9 bases match TRBD1. In DNA, the CDR3 is TGTGCCAGCAGTTACCAAGGACAGGGGTACAATGAGCAGTTCTTC. It translates to CASSYQGQGYNEQFF.